These T cell receptor beta chains were read from a single sample in a study of T-cell reconstitution after alpha-beta-depleted transplantation in children. MiXCR, applied by TCRdb to the PCR reads, yields one record per CDR3 protein. The sample has roughly 400,000 distinct CDR3 sequences; just over 20% are singletons. Sequencing was performed on PBMCs from the stem cell graft donor, taken from the stem cell graft. These receptors originate from a human donor who donated a stem cell graft to a child with acute myeloid leukemia. The CDR3 runs from the conserved cysteine through the conserved F or W. A D gene is named only where the DNA matches it firmly. The listing skips clone size in some rows; elsewhere it reads once, few, many or a size class.

clone size,CDR3 length,J gene,V gene,D gene,CDR3 protein,CDR3 DNA
NA,13,TRBJ1-1,TRBV15,NA,CATSEQTGTEAFF,TGTGCCACCAGCGAGCAAACAGGGACTGAAGCTTTCTTT
many,15,TRBJ2-1,TRBV12-3/TRBV12-4,NA,CASSPPGEAYNEQFF,TGTGCCAGCAGTCCGCCGGGAGAGGCCTACAATGAGCAGTTCTTC
NA,17,TRBJ1-6,TRBV6-5,NA,CASSWSSGGAYNSPLHF,TGTGCCAGCAGTTGGTCCTCGGGGGGGGCCTATAATTCACCCCTCCACTTT
NA,13,TRBJ2-7,TRBV29-1,NA,CSVATSDPYEQYF,TGCAGCGTGGCTACATCCGACCCCTACGAGCAGTACTTC
once,15,TRBJ2-1,TRBV20-1,NA,CSTVPDFTSYNEQFF,TGCAGTACGGTCCCGGACTTTACCTCCTACAATGAGCAGTTCTTC
NA,14,TRBJ2-1,TRBV5-1,TRBD2,CASKRAGEGHEQFF,TGCGCCAGCAAGAGGGCGGGAGAAGGACATGAGCAGTTCTTC
NA,15,TRBJ1-3,TRBV28,NA,CASSRGSYSGNTIYF,TGTGCCAGCAGCCGTGGGTCTTACTCTGGAAACACCATATATTTT
NA,12,TRBJ2-7,TRBV4-2,NA,CASRPGLHDEYF,TGTGCCAGCAGACCCGGACTGCATGACGAGTACTTC
NA,16,TRBJ2-7,TRBV4-3,TRBD1,CASSQDWAGGNYEQYF,TGCGCCAGCAGCCAAGATTGGGCAGGGGGTAACTACGAGCAGTACTTC
many,18,TRBJ2-1,TRBV12-3/TRBV12-4,NA,CASSPSLKEFHSYNEQFF,TGTGCCAGCAGCCCGAGCCTCAAGGAGTTCCATTCCTACAATGAGCAGTTCTTC
NA,16,TRBJ2-5,TRBV5-1,NA,CASSLGREGLRETQYF,TGCGCCAGCAGCTTGGGTCGTGAGGGATTGAGGGAGACCCAGTACTTC
NA,12,TRBJ2-2,TRBV29-1,NA,CSVRPGTGELFF,TGCAGCGTCCGGCCCGGGACCGGGGAGCTGTTTTTT
many,14,TRBJ2-5,TRBV12-3/TRBV12-4,NA,CASSLLADQETQYF,TGTGCCAGCAGTTTATTGGCAGATCAAGAGACCCAGTACTTC
few,11,TRBJ2-1,TRBV9,NA,CASSAGMGQFF,TGTGCCAGCAGCGCAGGGATGGGGCAGTTCTTC
few,13,TRBJ2-7,TRBV20-1,NA,CSAPSTGSVEQYF,TGCAGTGCTCCCTCGACAGGTTCCGTCGAGCAGTACTTC
few,15,TRBJ2-7,TRBV6-5,NA,CASSYGVSYSYEQYF,TGTGCCAGCAGTTACGGGGTCAGCTACTCCTACGAGCAGTACTTC
NA,15,TRBJ1-6,TRBV12-3/TRBV12-4,NA,CASSLEEGALSPLHF,TGTGCCAGCAGTTTAGAAGAAGGGGCCCTTTCACCCCTCCACTTT
few,15,TRBJ2-5,TRBV6-1,NA,CASSSGQSFRETQYF,TGTGCCAGCAGCTCAGGACAGTCCTTCCGAGAGACCCAGTACTTC
NA,16,TRBJ2-3,TRBV7-8,TRBD2,CASSTWTSGSTDTQYF,TGTGCCAGCAGCACTTGGACTAGCGGGAGTACAGATACGCAGTATTTT
many,15,TRBJ2-3,TRBV20-1,TRBD1,CSARDGQGATDTQYF,TGCAGTGCTAGAGACGGGCAGGGGGCTACAGATACGCAGTATTTT
few,19,TRBJ1-4,TRBV9,TRBD1,CASSASEGTGVGANEKLFF,TGTGCCAGCAGCGCCTCCGAGGGGACAGGGGTAGGAGCTAATGAAAAACTGTTTTTT
NA,13,TRBJ1-2,TRBV9,NA,CASRDTDAYGYTF,TGTGCCAGCAGAGATACAGATGCCTATGGCTACACCTTC
NA,14,TRBJ1-1,TRBV9,TRBD1,CASSVAGGWTEAFF,TGTGCCAGCAGCGTAGCAGGGGGATGGACTGAAGCTTTCTTT
NA,15,TRBJ2-1,TRBV7-9,TRBD1,CASSLVERGHNEQFF,TGTGCCAGCAGCTTAGTGGAGAGGGGGCACAATGAGCAGTTCTTC
NA,15,TRBJ2-3,TRBV28,TRBD2,CASKTTSGMSFTQYF,TGTGCCAGCAAGACGACTAGCGGGATGAGCTTTACGCAGTATTTT
few,16,TRBJ2-5,TRBV5-5,TRBD1,CASSLPGQGFQETQYF,TGTGCCAGCAGCTTGCCCGGACAGGGTTTCCAAGAGACCCAGTACTTC
NA,15,TRBJ2-5,TRBV20-1,NA,CSASKRQGTQETQYF,TGCAGTGCTAGTAAGCGGCAGGGAACCCAAGAGACCCAGTACTTC
many,12,TRBJ2-7,TRBV20-1,NA,CSAKGWWYEQYF,TGCAGTGCTAAGGGCTGGTGGTACGAGCAGTACTTC
many,15,TRBJ2-1,TRBV5-1,TRBD2,CASSLGAGTPNEQFF,TGCGCCAGCAGCTTGGGAGCGGGAACTCCCAATGAGCAGTTCTTC
many,16,TRBJ2-1,TRBV20-1,TRBD2,CSAVTSGKRSYNEQFF,TGCAGTGCCGTAACTAGCGGGAAGAGGTCCTACAATGAGCAGTTCTTC
NA,12,TRBJ1-2,TRBV28,NA,CASHGRTYGYTF,TGTGCCAGCCATGGACGGACCTATGGCTACACCTTC
many,15,TRBJ1-6,TRBV27,NA,CASSLQAQNNSPLHF,TGTGCCAGCAGTTTGCAGGCCCAAAATAATTCACCCCTCCACTTT
few,16,TRBJ2-7,TRBV6-1,TRBD1,CASSQRHGTGAYEQYF,TGTGCCAGCAGTCAAAGACACGGGACAGGGGCCTACGAGCAGTACTTC
few,14,TRBJ1-6,TRBV12-3/TRBV12-4,TRBD1,CASSVQGNNSPLHF,TGTGCCAGCAGTGTACAGGGGAATAATTCACCCCTCCACTTT
once,16,TRBJ1-5,TRBV28,NA,CASNYRRRGPIQPQHF,TGTGCCAGCAACTATCGCCGACGGGGGCCGATTCAGCCCCAGCATTTT
many,15,TRBJ2-5,TRBV7-2,TRBD2,CASSWTSGSTETQYF,TGTGCCAGCAGCTGGACTAGCGGGAGTACGGAGACCCAGTACTTC
few,16,TRBJ2-1,TRBV24-1,TRBD2,CATSDRGTRGSLAQFF,TGTGCCACCAGTGACCGAGGGACTAGGGGTTCTTTGGCGCAGTTCTTC
NA,21,TRBJ2-7,TRBV4-1,NA,CASSQDFTGTTIGTPIYEQYF,TGCGCCAGCAGCCAAGATTTTACCGGGACAACTATTGGGACCCCTATCTACGAGCAGTACTTC
NA,16,TRBJ2-5,TRBV10-3,NA,CAISEFGLPSQETQYF,TGTGCCATCAGTGAGTTCGGTCTACCGTCCCAAGAGACCCAGTACTTC
few,14,TRBJ2-3,TRBV10-3,NA,CAISGQGRPDTQYF,TGTGCCATCAGTGGCCAGGGCCGCCCAGATACGCAGTATTTT
NA,15,TRBJ1-1,TRBV28,NA,CASSLGPGLNTEAFF,TGTGCCAGCAGCCTAGGGCCAGGGTTGAACACTGAAGCTTTCTTT
NA,14,TRBJ2-7,TRBV4-3,NA,CASSQDNSGRARDF,TGCGCCAGCAGCCAAGATAATTCAGGCAGGGCCAGGGACTTC
few,11,TRBJ2-1,TRBV20-1,NA,CSGKDYNEQFF,TGCAGTGGCAAAGACTACAATGAGCAGTTCTTC
few,14,TRBJ1-1,TRBV7-9,NA,CASSLGGARTEAFF,TGTGCCAGCAGCTTGGGGGGGGCTAGGACTGAAGCTTTCTTT
few,14,TRBJ1-1,TRBV6-1,TRBD1,CASRIQGDNTEAFF,TGTGCCAGCAGAATACAGGGGGACAACACTGAAGCTTTCTTT
few,14,TRBJ2-2,TRBV20-1,TRBD2,CSASSGRIPGELFF,TGCAGTGCTAGTAGCGGGAGGATCCCCGGGGAGCTGTTTTTT